The 20 T cell receptor beta chains in this list originate from one sample, sequenced in a study of T cells after yellow fever vaccination. TCRdb passed the 5' RACE reads through MiXCR, listing each CDR3 protein once. The sample lists about 350,000 distinct CDR3 sequences, roughly 12% occurring once. The material was PBMCs, obtained on the day of the first yellow fever vaccination. The receptor source for this set is a man aged 18 to 29 who received the YFV17D yellow fever vaccine.

V is TRBV18 and J is TRBJ2-1; TRBD1 matches at 8 bases. CDR3 length equals 13 residues. Germline CDR1 reads KGHSH; CDR2 reads LQKENI. With V trimmed by 4 bases and J by 10 bases, 6 bases remained unmatched. CDR3 sequence (DNA): TGTGCCAGCTCACAGACAGGGGACTGGGAGCAGTTCTTC. It codes for CASSQTGDWEQFF.

The sample holds a few counts of this clonotype. The J gene is TRBJ1-1, the V gene TRBV5-6, with 9 bases matching TRBD1. This CDR3 comprises 14 residues. The germline V gene encodes CDR1 SGHDT and CDR2 YYEEEE. V lost 7 bases, J lost 0 bases, and 4 bases stayed unmatched. CDR3 coding DNA: TGTGCCAGCCTCCGACAGGGGGTGAACACTGAAGCTTTCTTT. The encoded protein is CASLRQGVNTEAFF.

Here the CDR3 DNA reads TGTGCCAGCAGTTTCCTTGGGGTCGACAATCAGCCCCAGCATTTT. Protein sequence: CASSFLGVDNQPQHF. The chain joins TRBV12-3 or TRBV12-4 to TRBJ1-5; D call uncertain. This CDR3 contains 15 residues. With 3 bases removed from V and 3 bases from J, the gap between germline ends came to 12 bases.

This clonotype was detected only a few times. This chain connects TRBV20-1 to TRBJ2-5; 7 bases are shared with TRBD2. Germline V CDR1 and CDR2: DFQATT, SNEGSKA (reference sequence). The CDR3 length is 14 residues. For the CDR3, the DNA is TGCAGGCCCTTAGGCGGGGGTGAGCAAGAGACCCAGTACTTC. Its translation: CRPLGGGEQETQYF.

This clonotype came up a few times. The chain has TRBV7-2 and TRBJ1-2, with D maybe TRBD1 (5 bases). Germline assignment: CDR1 SGHTA and CDR2 FQGNSA. The CDR3 runs 13 residues. V gave up 3 bases and J gave up 6 bases, with 11 bases separating them. CDR3: CASSFSRDDGYTF. For the CDR3, the DNA is TGTGCCAGCAGCTTTAGCAGGGACGATGGCTACACCTTC. Together with reference TRBV7-2 and TRBJ1-2, the CDR3 gives the full variable domain: GAGVSQSPSNKVTEKGKDVELRCDPISGHTALYWYRQSLGQGLEFLIYFQGNSAPDKSGLPSDRFSAERTGGSVSTLTIQRTQQEDSAVYLCASSFSRDDGYTFGSGTRLTVV.

This CDR3 is CASSALFSGANVLTF. CDR3 bases: TGCGCCAGCAGCGCACTCTTCTCTGGGGCCAACGTCCTGACTTTC. The chain employs TRBV5-1 and TRBJ2-6; D not certain. CDR3 length: 15 residues. Trimming cost V 4 bases and J 0 bases, with 8 bases left between them. Germline CDR1 reads SGHRS; CDR2 reads YFSETQ.

This clonotype was observed a few times. The chain couples TRBV2 to TRBJ1-2; TRBD1 matches 11 bases. The ends lost 6 bases at V and 6 bases at J; junction bases unmatched: 0. Per germline, CDR1 SNHLY and CDR2 FYNNEI. CDR3 length: 12 amino acids. The CDR3 is CASRDRGHGYTF. CDR3 DNA sequence: TGTGCCAGCAGGGACAGGGGGCATGGCTACACCTTC.

In this sample, this clonotype turned up a few times. The rearrangement joins TRBV6-2 or TRBV6-3 to TRBJ2-7; the match to TRBD1 covers 7 bases. J gave up 4 bases and V 0 bases, and 0 bases lay outside the gene matches. The CDR3 extends over 13 amino acids. The V gene's germline CDR1 is MNHEY and CDR2 SVGEGT. The CDR3 sequence: CASSYSTGYEQYV. The CDR3 coding sequence is TGTGCCAGCAGTTACTCGACAGGGTACGAGCAGTACGTC.

The V and J genes are TRBV18 and TRBJ1-6; possibly TRBD1 for D (6 bases). V lost 2 bases to trimming and J lost 8 bases, with 10 bases between them. The V gene's germline CDR1 is KGHSH and CDR2 LQKENI. CDR3 length: 14 residues. The CDR3 is CASSPNPGDSPLHF. In DNA form, the CDR3 reads TGTGCCAGCTCACCAAACCCAGGGGATTCACCCCTCCACTTT.

This chain uses TRBV7-9 with TRBJ1-5; TRBD1 is a possible D gene (5 bases). The CDR3 is 15 amino acids. From germline, CDR1 is SEHNR and CDR2 FQNEAQ (reference sequence). Trimming removed 2 bases at V and 3 bases at J, with 11 bases between. Here the CDR3 DNA reads TGTGCCAGCAGCTTACCGCGACAGAACAATCAGCCCCAGCATTTT. Encoded protein: CASSLPRQNNQPQHF.

There are a few counts of this clonotype. The J gene is TRBJ1-4, the V gene TRBV5-1; D not certain. The CDR3 loop spans 15 amino acids. V lost 0 bases and J lost 8, with 14 bases in between. In germline, CDR1 is SGHRS, CDR2 YFSETQ. CDR3 in amino acids: CASSLVSNVHEKLFF. As DNA, the CDR3 is TGCGCCAGCAGCTTGGTTTCTAACGTACACGAAAAACTGTTTTTT.

The V call is TRBV20-1, the J call TRBJ2-3; 11 nucleotides match TRBD2. Germline V gene data show CDR1 as DFQATT and CDR2 as SNEGSKA (reference sequence). The CDR3 has 15 amino acids. Trimming removed 1 base from V and 6 bases from J; junction bases left unmatched: 6. In nucleotides, the CDR3 is TGCAGTGCTAGAGCCGCTAGCGGGGGGCCTGATACGCAGTATTTT. Protein sequence: CSARAASGGPDTQYF.

The CDR3, as DNA: TGTGCCAGCAGCCCCAGAGTCCCCCAGCGGGGGTACCAAGAGACCCAGTACTTC. Translating it yields CASSPRVPQRGYQETQYF. V gene TRBV7-8 combines with J gene TRBJ2-5, with TRBD2 matching over 8 bases. The CDR3 covers 18 residues. The V gene's germline CDR1 is SGHVS and CDR2 FQNEAQ. V lost 5 bases and J lost 0; bases outside the gene matches: 14.

This clonotype was picked up many times. The chain joins TRBV12-3 or TRBV12-4 to TRBJ2-2; D unclear. The CDR3 covers 14 residues. Deletions cut 0 bases from V and 1 base from J, with 3 bases between. The CDR3 is CASSLALNTGELFF. The CDR3 coding sequence is TGTGCCAGCAGTTTAGCGCTGAACACCGGGGAGCTGTTTTTT.

Note on this clonotype: No conserved phenylalanine or tryptophan is present at the end of the CDR3, so a read error is the likely explanation. The genes are TRBV5-4 and TRBJ2-1; 7 bases are shared with TRBD1. The V segment lost 0 bases and the J segment 7 bases; nucleotides outside the gene matches: 10. This CDR3 contains 16 residues. Looked up from germline, CDR1 is SGHNT and CDR2 is YYREEE (reference sequence). The CDR3 loop is CASSLGGPTGNNEQFS. The CDR3 bases are TGTGCCAGCAGCTTGGGGGGACCGACAGGGAATAATGAGCAGTTCTCC.

This clonotype was found many times. The rearrangement uses TRBV12-3 or TRBV12-4 and TRBJ2-2, with D unclear. The CDR3 has 13 residues. V gave up 7 bases and J gave up 4 bases, with 10 bases separating them. CDR3 residues: CASNRLGTGELFF. As DNA, the CDR3 is TGTGCCAGCAACCGCCTGGGCACCGGGGAGCTGTTTTTT.

This clonotype was detected only a few times. This rearrangement joins TRBV18 to TRBJ1-4; D is perhaps TRBD1 (6 bases). CDR3 size: 14 residues. From germline, CDR1 is KGHSH and CDR2 LQKENI. V dropped 3 bases and J dropped 5 bases, with 10 bases sitting between them. CDR3 in amino acids: CASSPRGVNEKLFF. The DNA for the CDR3 is TGTGCCAGCTCACCGAGGGGGGTCAATGAAAAACTGTTTTTT.

The sample holds a few counts of this clonotype. This chain uses TRBV20-1 with TRBJ2-5, with no clear D. CDR1 and CDR2 (germline): DFQATT, SNEGSKA (reference sequence). V dropped 0 bases and J dropped 1 base, with 9 bases sitting between them. The CDR3 has 14 residues. The CDR3 sequence: CSARDTRFQETQYF. In DNA form, the CDR3 reads TGCAGTGCTAGAGATACGCGGTTCCAAGAGACCCAGTACTTC.

Many counts were recorded for this clonotype. The chain links TRBV20-1 to TRBJ1-4; no clear D. V lost 8 bases and J 5 bases, leaving 18 bases between the germline ends. The CDR3 runs to 14 residues. In germline, CDR1 is DFQATT, CDR2 SNEGSKA (reference sequence). CDR3: CSTSPGALNEKLFF. The CDR3, as DNA: TGCAGTACGTCCCCGGGAGCTCTAAATGAAAAACTGTTTTTT.

In this sample, this clonotype turned up a few times. The chain couples TRBV20-1 to TRBJ1-5, with no clear D. Germline-derived CDR1 and CDR2 are DFQATT and SNEGSKA (reference sequence). The V and J ends lost 5 bases and 4 bases respectively, with 9 bases between them. The CDR3 length is 12 residues. CDR3 coding DNA: TGCAGTGCTCTCACACAAAATCAGCCCCAGCATTTT. Its translation: CSALTQNQPQHF.